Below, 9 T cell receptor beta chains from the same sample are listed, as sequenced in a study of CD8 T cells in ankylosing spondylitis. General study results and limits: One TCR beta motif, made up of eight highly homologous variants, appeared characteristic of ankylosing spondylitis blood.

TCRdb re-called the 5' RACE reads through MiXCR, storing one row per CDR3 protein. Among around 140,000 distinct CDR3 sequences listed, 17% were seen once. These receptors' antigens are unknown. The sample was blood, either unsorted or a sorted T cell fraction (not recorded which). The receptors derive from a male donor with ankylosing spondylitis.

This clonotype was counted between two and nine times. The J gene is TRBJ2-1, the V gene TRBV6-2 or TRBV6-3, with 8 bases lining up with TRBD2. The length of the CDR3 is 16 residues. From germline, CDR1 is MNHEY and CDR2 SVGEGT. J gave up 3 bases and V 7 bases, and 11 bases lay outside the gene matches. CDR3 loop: CASTPLAERGYNEQFF. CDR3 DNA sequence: TGTGCCAGCACCCCACTAGCGGAAAGGGGCTACAATGAGCAGTTCTTC.

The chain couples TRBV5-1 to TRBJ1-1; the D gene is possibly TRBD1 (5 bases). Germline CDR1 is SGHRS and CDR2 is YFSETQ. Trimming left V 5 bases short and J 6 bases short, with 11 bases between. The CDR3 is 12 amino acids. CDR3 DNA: TGCGCCAGCAGACCTGGAGGGGCTGAAGCTTTCTTT. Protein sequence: CASRPGGAEAFF.

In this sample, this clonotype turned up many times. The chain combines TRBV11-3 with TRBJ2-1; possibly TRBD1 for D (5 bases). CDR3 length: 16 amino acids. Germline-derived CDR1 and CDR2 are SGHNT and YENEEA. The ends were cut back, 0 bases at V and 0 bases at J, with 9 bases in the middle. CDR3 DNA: TGTGCCAGCAGCTTAGATCCCAGGGACTCCTACAATGAGCAGTTCTTC. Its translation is CASSLDPRDSYNEQFF.

CDR3 sequence (DNA): TGCGCCAGCAGCCAATTCGCAGGGTGGATGGGCTACACCTTC. This sequence encodes CASSQFAGWMGYTF. This chain uses TRBV4-3 with TRBJ1-2; a weak D match, TRBD1 (5 bases). Germline assignment: CDR1 LGHNA and CDR2 YSLEER. V was clipped by 2 bases and J by 8 bases, with 15 bases between them. The CDR3 covers 14 residues.

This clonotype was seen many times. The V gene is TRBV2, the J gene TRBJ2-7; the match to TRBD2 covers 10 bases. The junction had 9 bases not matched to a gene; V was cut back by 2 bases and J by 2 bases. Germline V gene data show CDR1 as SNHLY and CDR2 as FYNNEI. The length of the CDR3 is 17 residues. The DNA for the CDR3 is TGTGCCAGCAGTGAATACAGCGGGAGGGGTACCACCTACGAGCAGTACTTC. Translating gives CASSEYSGRGTTYEQYF.

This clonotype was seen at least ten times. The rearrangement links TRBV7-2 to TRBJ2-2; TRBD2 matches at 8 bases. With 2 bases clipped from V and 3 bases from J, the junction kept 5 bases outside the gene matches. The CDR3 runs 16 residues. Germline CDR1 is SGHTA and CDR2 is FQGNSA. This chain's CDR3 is CASSLYLAGYTGELFF. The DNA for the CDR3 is TGTGCCAGCAGCTTATACCTAGCGGGTTACACCGGGGAGCTGTTTTTT.

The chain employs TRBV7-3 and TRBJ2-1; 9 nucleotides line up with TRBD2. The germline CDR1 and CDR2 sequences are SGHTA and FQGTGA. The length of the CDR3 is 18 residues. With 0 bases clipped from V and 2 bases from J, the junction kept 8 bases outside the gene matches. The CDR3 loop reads CASSLTLGAGGPYNEQFF. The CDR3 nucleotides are TGTGCCAGCAGCTTAACCCTAGGAGCGGGAGGCCCCTACAATGAGCAGTTCTTC.

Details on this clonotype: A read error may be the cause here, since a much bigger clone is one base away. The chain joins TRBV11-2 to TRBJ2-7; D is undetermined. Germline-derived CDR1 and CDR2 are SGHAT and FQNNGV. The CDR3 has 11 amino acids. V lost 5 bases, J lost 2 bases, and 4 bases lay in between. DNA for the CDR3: TGTGCCAGCAGCCCGGCCTACGAGCAGTACTTC. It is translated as CASSPAYEQYF.

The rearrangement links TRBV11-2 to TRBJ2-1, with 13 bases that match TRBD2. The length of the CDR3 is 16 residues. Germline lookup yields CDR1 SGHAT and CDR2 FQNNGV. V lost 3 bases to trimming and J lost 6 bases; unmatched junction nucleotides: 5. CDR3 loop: CASSFGLAGEPNEQFF. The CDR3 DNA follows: TGTGCCAGCAGCTTCGGACTAGCGGGAGAACCCAATGAGCAGTTCTTC.